These T cell receptor beta chains were read from a single sample in a study of tumour-infiltrating T cells in Burkitt lymphoma. The assay was immunoSEQ multiplex PCR, and TCRdb's table has in-frame clones only and misses some. The sample holds approximately 46,000 clones; around 29% are singletons and the top ten take approximately 2.6%. Sequenced material: tumor tissue. These receptors all come from a human donor with Burkitt lymphoma. CDR3s include the opening cysteine and the closing phenylalanine or tryptophan. A D gene is named only where the DNA matches it firmly. The size field is filled for only some rows; it gives once, few, many or a size class.

CDR3nt	CDR3aa	v_gene	j_gene	d_gene	abundance
TGTGCCATCAACCCCAGGGCAGGGGGGCTCACAGATACGCAGTATTTT	CAINPRAGGLTDTQYF	TRBV10-3	TRBJ2-3	NA	NA
TGTGCCGTAAGGGGGTCCTATGGCTACACCTTC	CAVRGSYGYTF	TRBV7-2	TRBJ1-2	NA	NA
TGTGCCAGCAGCCCCCTGGTTGGTGAAGCTTTCTTT	CASSPLVGEAFF	TRBV7-2	TRBJ1-1	NA	NA
TGTGCCAGCAGGAGACAGGGTTATGGCTACACCTTC	CASRRQGYGYTF	TRBV28	TRBJ1-2	TRBD1	once
TGTGCCAGCACTGGGGGCCGGGAGAGAGGCTACACCTTC	CASTGGRERGYTF	TRBV7-2	TRBJ1-2	NA	few
TGTGCCAGCAGCGTAGGGGAGGGGGCGACCGGTTCACCCCTCCACTTT	CASSVGEGATGSPLHF	TRBV9	TRBJ1-6	TRBD1	NA
TGTGCCAGCAGTACGGGGGGCCAAGAGACCCAGTACTTC	CASSTGGQETQYF	TRBV6-1	TRBJ2-5	TRBD2	NA
TGTGCCAGCAGCTTAGGTGACCAGGCCCAGCATTTT	CASSLGDQAQHF	TRBV7-2	TRBJ1-5	NA	NA
TGTGCCAGCAGCCACGGGACAGGCCCGAGGTCACCCCTCCACTTT	CASSHGTGPRSPLHF	TRBV6-5	TRBJ1-6	TRBD1	few
TGTGCCAGCAGTGGGGACCTTTACGAGCAGTACTTC	CASSGDLYEQYF	TRBV6-1	TRBJ2-7	NA	once
TGTGCCAGCAGCGGGGACGGGGGCCGCAATGAGCAGTTCTTC	CASSGDGGRNEQFF	TRBV5-4	TRBJ2-1	NA	NA
TGCGCCAGCAGCCACGTAAATTCAGGAGTGGGGCAGTACTTC	CASSHVNSGVGQYF	TRBV4-3	TRBJ2-7	NA	NA
TGTGCCAGAAGCTTGATGGGGGGCAGGGAGACCCAGTACTTC	CARSLMGGRETQYF	TRBV5-5	TRBJ2-5	NA	NA
TGTGCCATCAGTGTAGACAGGTCCAATTCACCCCTCCACTTT	CAISVDRSNSPLHF	TRBV10-3	TRBJ1-6	NA	NA
TGTGCCAGCAGCTGGGGGGCCCGGGACCGCTACAATGAGCAGTTCTTC	CASSWGARDRYNEQFF	TRBV5-4	TRBJ2-1	NA	few
TGCGCCAGCAGCCCGGGGGACAGGGGATCGGGTGAAAAACTGTTTTTT	CASSPGDRGSGEKLFF	TRBV4-3	TRBJ1-4	TRBD1	few
TGTGCCAGCAGGGACAGGGAGAGAAACACCATATATTTT	CASRDRERNTIYF	TRBV27	TRBJ1-3	TRBD1	NA
TGTGCCAGTAGTACGAGCTTGACAGAAGGAAACATTCAGTACTTC	CASSTSLTEGNIQYF	TRBV19	TRBJ2-4	NA	few
TGTGCCAGCAGTCTAGCGGGGGCGAACACCGGGGAGCTGTTTTTT	CASSLAGANTGELFF	TRBV6-1	TRBJ2-2	TRBD2	NA
TGTGCCAGCACCCAAGGGTTGGCAGCCATGGGCGGCACTGAAGCTTTCTTT	CASTQGLAAMGGTEAFF	TRBV25-1	TRBJ1-1	NA	few
TGCGCCAGCAGCCTGGCCGCGACAGGGGTATACGAGCAGTACTTC	CASSLAATGVYEQYF	TRBV4-3	TRBJ2-7	TRBD1	NA
TGCGCCAGCAGCCAACGGAGTGGGGGGCGAGATACGCAGTATTTT	CASSQRSGGRDTQYF	TRBV4-1	TRBJ2-3	NA	NA
TGTGCCAGGGTCGTTCCGGGACTAAGTGTGAGAGCTTATGGCTACACCTTC	CARVVPGLSVRAYGYTF	TRBV19	TRBJ1-2	NA	once
TGTGCCAGCAGCCCTAGCTGGGGGGACCAAGAGACCCAGTACTTC	CASSPSWGDQETQYF	TRBV7-9	TRBJ2-5	NA	NA
TGTGCCAGCAGTGAAGGGACGGTGGGTAATTCACCCCTCCACTTT	CASSEGTVGNSPLHF	TRBV2	TRBJ1-6	NA	NA
TGCGCCAGCAGCCAAGTACAGGGAGGTTCACCCCTCCACTTT	CASSQVQGGSPLHF	TRBV4-1	TRBJ1-6	NA	few
TGCACCCTTCGGGCTTCCTATGGCTACACCTTC	CTLRASYGYTF	TRBV20-1	TRBJ1-2	NA	few
TGTGCCAGCAGTTTAGGGGGGCGTCGGTACGAGCAGTACTTC	CASSLGGRRYEQYF	TRBV28	TRBJ2-7	NA	NA
TGTGCCAGCAGCGTAGGCGGGGGGGCCGGGGAGCAGTTCTTC	CASSVGGGAGEQFF	TRBV9	TRBJ2-1	TRBD2	NA
TGTGCCAGCAGCCCCGGGACTGACAGGGGTTTTGGCTACACCTTC	CASSPGTDRGFGYTF	TRBV5-4	TRBJ1-2	TRBD1	few
TGTGCCAGCAGTTACTCGACGCCAGGGTCAGGGGACATTCAGTACTTC	CASSYSTPGSGDIQYF	TRBV6-6	TRBJ2-4	NA	few
TGTGCCAGCAAGTTGTACAATGAGCAGTTCTTC	CASKLYNEQFF	TRBV2	TRBJ2-1	NA	NA
TGTGCCAGCAGCGACAGGTTGCAGATGAACACTGAAGCTTTCTTT	CASSDRLQMNTEAFF	TRBV6-5	TRBJ1-1	NA	few
TGTGCCAGCAGCCAGGAGGGGACCTACGAGCAGTACTTC	CASSQEGTYEQYF	TRBV28	TRBJ2-7	NA	NA
TGTGCCAGCATAGGACAGGGGCCCCCCGGGGAGCTGTTTTTT	CASIGQGPPGELFF	TRBV11-2	TRBJ2-2	TRBD1	few
TGCGCCAGCAGCCAAGTTCGAGCTTCTGGAAACACCATATATTTT	CASSQVRASGNTIYF	TRBV4-1	TRBJ1-3	NA	NA
TGTGCCAGCAGTGAGTGGGCTACAGATACGCAGTATTTT	CASSEWATDTQYF	TRBV2	TRBJ2-3	NA	NA
TGCGCCAGCAGCCAAGCTACAGGGTTGAGCACAGATACGCAGTATTTT	CASSQATGLSTDTQYF	TRBV4-3	TRBJ2-3	NA	NA
TGCGCCAGCAGCCAAGATCGGGGGCTAGGGGGCTACACCTTC	CASSQDRGLGGYTF	TRBV4-3	TRBJ1-2	NA	NA
TGTGCCAGCAGTGATCGGTGGACCCGCGGCGCCATATATTTT	CASSDRWTRGAIYF	TRBV2	TRBJ1-3	NA	NA
TGCAGCGTTGGTGGACAGGGGTGGGATGAGCAGTTCTTC	CSVGGQGWDEQFF	TRBV29-1	TRBJ2-1	TRBD1	few
TGTGCCAGCTCACGAGGGACCGGGACAGACTCCTACGAGCAGTACTTC	CASSRGTGTDSYEQYF	TRBV18	TRBJ2-7	TRBD1	NA
TGTGCCAGTAGTGTTGGGCCCTGGGCGGCAAATGAGCAGTTCTTC	CASSVGPWAANEQFF	TRBV19	TRBJ2-1	NA	many
TGCGCCAGCAGCTACAGGGACAATGAGCAGTTCTTC	CASSYRDNEQFF	TRBV4-1	TRBJ2-1	NA	NA
TGCGCCAGCAGCGTGGACGGGCCTTATAATTCACCCCTCCACTTT	CASSVDGPYNSPLHF	TRBV5-1	TRBJ1-6	NA	NA
TGTGCCAGCAAGGCGGGAGAGACCCAGTACTTC	CASKAGETQYF	TRBV2	TRBJ2-5	NA	NA
TGTGCCAGCAGTTCCCGATGGACAGGGCCCTACGAGCAGTACTTC	CASSSRWTGPYEQYF	TRBV6-5	TRBJ2-7	TRBD1	few
TGTGCCAGCAGTTACGACAGGAACTATGGCTACACCTTC	CASSYDRNYGYTF	TRBV6-5	TRBJ1-2	NA	few
TGCGCCAGCAGCCCCGGGGCAGCCAGGGGCTACTCTGGAAACACCATATATTTT	CASSPGAARGYSGNTIYF	TRBV4-1	TRBJ1-3	NA	NA